Sequencing of this T cell receptor (beta chain) was carried out in a study of shared T cell receptors in the human thymus. The assay was immunoSEQ multiplex PCR, and TCRdb's table has in-frame clones only and misses some. Among 500,000 to 750,000 clones, around nine tenths were seen once, and the ten largest hold over 0.008%. CDR3 length equals 14 residues. Germline V lookup: CDR1 SGHTA, CDR2 FQGNSA. Trimming stripped 7 bases from V and 3 bases from J, with 15 bases between. The data were also submitted as part of a second study, on human thymus T cells. This second report adds: Surgeons resected thymus tissue during corrective heart surgery. Thymic repertoires of unrelated individuals were reported in related research to overlap highly.

The sequence was obtained from a boy under two years old with a congenital heart defect. The chain combines TRBV7-2 with TRBJ1-1; tentative D call: TRBD1 (5 bases). Sample: thymocytes. DNA of the CDR3: TGTGCCAGCACCTTGACAGTCCATTACACTGAAGCTTTCTTT. Its translation is CASTLTVHYTEAFF.